The 5 T cell receptor beta chains in this list originate from one sample, sequenced in a study of identifying expanded T cells in peripheral blood. Sequenced by immunoSEQ multiplex PCR; TCRdb stores in-frame clones only, minus some. There are approximately 110,000 clones in the sample; roughly nine tenths occur only once, and roughly 7.6% lies in the top ten. The material sequenced was blood. These receptors originate from a person aged 18 to 69 in good health.

V usage is TRBV19 and J usage is TRBJ2-1; D might be TRBD2 (6 bases). The length of the CDR3 is 15 residues. V lost 5 bases, J lost 3 bases, and 14 bases lay in between. Per germline, CDR1 LNHDA and CDR2 SQIVND (reference sequence). CDR3 sequence (DNA): TGTGCCAGTAGTGCCTCCCTCGGGAGCTACAATGAGCAGTTCTTC. It specifies CASSASLGSYNEQFF.

The chain is built from TRBV28 and TRBJ2-3; perhaps TRBD2 as D (6 bases). V was clipped by 8 bases and J by 0 bases, with 9 bases between them. Per the germline V gene, CDR1 is MDHEN and CDR2 is SYDVKM. The CDR3 totals 13 residues. CDR3: CASGRKSTDTQYF. CDR3 sequence (DNA): TGTGCCAGCGGGAGGAAAAGCACAGATACGCAGTATTTT.

The chain has TRBV4-1 and TRBJ1-2; 9 bases are shared with TRBD1. Per germline, CDR1 MGHRA and CDR2 YSYEKL. The V gene end was trimmed by 1 base and the J gene end by 3 bases; junction bases not matched to a gene: 3. This CDR3 contains 15 residues. In nucleotides, the CDR3 is TGCGCCAGCAGCCAAGGAGGACAGGGGTACTATGGCTACACCTTC. Protein product: CASSQGGQGYYGYTF.

The chain employs TRBV18 and TRBJ1-5; no clear D gene. This CDR3 has 16 residues. V was shortened by 3 bases and J by 8 bases, with 20 bases between the two germline ends. The V gene's germline CDR1 is KGHSH and CDR2 LQKENI. CDR3 sequence: CASSPDLLPLIEPQHF. In nucleotides, the CDR3 is TGTGCCAGCTCACCCGACTTACTCCCGTTAATTGAGCCCCAGCATTTT.

The chain is built from TRBV6-1 and TRBJ2-1; no definite D call. V lost 1 base and J 5 bases, leaving 9 bases between the germline ends. Germline V gene data show CDR1 as MNHNS and CDR2 as SASEGT. This CDR3 is built from 14 residues. CDR3 sequence reads: CASSEEGWNNEQFF. The CDR3 DNA sequence: TGTGCCAGCAGTGAAGAAGGGTGGAACAATGAGCAGTTCTTC.